This note documents a single T cell receptor beta chain sequence. The CDR3 has 16 amino acids. Germline V gene data show CDR1 as MNHNY and CDR2 as SVGAGI (reference sequence). The record originates from a study of cytomegalovirus exposure and HLA in healthy donors. The PCR used 60 Vbeta and 13 Jbeta primers. Assay used: immunoSEQ multiplex PCR; TCRdb lists only in-frame clones, some missing. Of 110,000 to 150,000 clones in the sample, about 76% are singletons; the top ten hold approximately 4%. The sample taken for sequencing was PBMCs. The clonotype originates from a male donor in good health and CMV-seronegative. The chain recombines TRBV6-6 with TRBJ2-5, with TRBD2 as a possible D gene (6 bases). The DNA end lines up better with TRBJ2-7; the J call may be wrong. The CDR3 is CASSYSTGSTRGEQYF. DNA of the CDR3: TGTGCCAGCAGTTACTCTACCGGGAGTACGAGGGGCGAGCAGTACTTC.